The entry below gives a single TCR beta chain sequence along with its context. This clonotype was detected many times. The antigen it recognizes is unknown. No base qualities exist here, and no much larger clone lies one base off it. The TCR beta CDR3 regions were amplified from the RNA transcripts. The TCR CDR3 was subjected to a first round of RT-PCR using the HTBI primer set and the Qiagen OneStep RT-PCR kit. The libraries were constructed in a second round of multiplex PCR and then size-selected and purified. The libraries were sequenced on an Illumina HiSeq2000 using paired-end 100 bp reads. In the original analysis: Raw data were processed with SOAPnuke, discarding reads with adapters, uncalled bases, mean Phred below 15, or no exact constant-primer or identifier match. High-quality paired reads were merged with COPE v1.2.5, and unique nucleotide sequences were defined as clonotypes. MiTCR v1.1 was used to align the clonotypes against IMGT TRBV, TRBD and TRBJ reference segments. Only V-J combinations with frequency above 0.0001, covering 99.2% of repertoires, were analysed. The TCS score was defined as the ratio of F50 (clonal expansion) to E x V (chaos), calculated using BLOSUM62-based TCRdist between CDR3 peptides within each V-J. Welch's t-statistics and random forest reduced 500 to 650 V-J features to fewer than 15, which were used in a naive Bayes classifier (R e1071). The Morisita-Horn index was used to measure how similar the thyroid and blood repertoires were. TCRdb applied fastp at Q25 and MiXCR to the public reads, then kept only in-frame beta chains. Rows with one shared CDR3 protein collapse into an entry with the most common genes and DNA. TCRdb, not the original authors, processed these V and J calls. Here the sample has fewer than 110,000 distinct CDR3 sequences; roughly 47% occur a single time. About 26% of the sample goes to the ten largest clones.

The data are from a study of T cells in Graves' hyperthyroidism and ophthalmopathy (dated by TCRdb to between 2019 and 2020). General notes on the study: Peripheral blood was sampled at the time of initial diagnosis, prior to any treatment. After blood sampling, hyperthyroidism patients were treated with methimazole at a starting dose of 30 mg daily, and ophthalmopathy patients were treated with high-dose intravenous methylprednisolone. According to the paper, TCR Vbeta CDR3 sequencing was carried out on some 130 peripheral blood samples, which came from over 40 ophthalmopathy, 80 or so hyperthyroidism and roughly 17 progressor patients. To identify TCR V-J signatures that set the groups apart, the researchers used a discovery cohort of about a hundred patients, made up of approximately 43 with Graves' ophthalmopathy and 57 with stable Graves' hyperthyroidism. The approximately 100 discovery patients were randomly split 7:3 into training and test sets. Whether ophthalmopathy could be predicted prospectively was tested in an independent validation cohort made up of roughly 19 hyperthyroidism patients plus 17 patients who later progressed to ophthalmopathy. In several Graves' hyperthyroidism patients, the study also compared T-cell repertoires from thyroid tissue with T-cell repertoires from blood. The paper's findings and limits, for the study overall: Most expanded thyroid clonotypes (frequency above 0.001) were also detected in blood, suggesting blood repertoires may reflect thyroid immune responses. No statistical method was used to set the sample size in advance, and investigators knew the group allocation. A 13 V-J signature model separated ophthalmopathy from stable hyperthyroidism, with approximately 87% sensitivity and about 81% specificity in cross-validation and 80%/75% in testing. In validation, the model predicted progression to ophthalmopathy with over 65% sensitivity and around 72% specificity, a median of around 6.6 months before onset.

Stable Graves' hyperthyroidism was defined as the absence of progression to ophthalmopathy over 18 months of follow-up. Hyperthyroidism patients were newly diagnosed, had a disease duration of under 2 months, and were aged 18 to 65 years. The study excluded patients with uncontrolled infections, other autoimmune diseases, pregnancy or lactation. Diagnoses relied on clinical symptoms, serum thyroxine and TRAb, thyroid ultrasound and orbital computed tomography. PBMCs were isolated from 7.5 to 10 ml of fresh peripheral blood by Ficoll-Paque density gradient centrifugation. Total RNA was extracted with Trizol reagent, and quality was checked on an Agilent 2100 Bioanalyzer. CDR1 SNHLY and CDR2 FYNNEI were looked up in the germline V gene. V and J lose 4 bases and 0 bases, and a span of 11 bases separates them. The CDR3, cysteine through phenylalanine, is 15 amino acids long. Only the CDR3 region is kept as DNA, spanning 45 bases read in frame from base 1.

The TCR was taken from a man aged 35 to 55 with Graves' hyperthyroidism. The source material was blood. The rearrangement joined TRBV2 to TRBJ2-3; the D gene is tentatively TRBD1 or TRBD2, each matching 5 bases. The nucleotides read TGTGCCAGCAGTGCGGGGACGGCTAGCACAGATACGCAGTATTTT. Translated, this is CASSAGTASTDTQYF.